These 14 T cell receptor beta chains came from one sample sequenced in a study of T-cell reconstitution after alpha-beta-depleted transplantation in children. Unique molecular identifiers were incorporated into the prepared TCRbeta library. Using its own MiXCR run on the PCR reads, TCRdb lists one record per CDR3 protein. Of some 300,000 distinct CDR3 sequences listed, around 10% are singletons. The source material was PBMCs, sampled before TCRalphabeta/CD19-depleted stem cell transplant. These receptors were collected from a boy younger than two with acute myeloid leukemia, due to receive a stem cell transplant.

This clonotype came up once. The chain joins TRBV12-3 or TRBV12-4 to TRBJ2-2; 9 nucleotides agree with TRBD1. V lost 8 bases and J lost 3; bases outside the gene matches: 10. This CDR3 is 16 amino acids long. In nucleotides, the CDR3 is TGTGCCAGCTGGGGGCTCGGGACAGGGTACACCGGGGAGCTGTTTTTT. Translated, it gives CASWGLGTGYTGELFF.

This clonotype came up many times. The chain employs TRBV7-8 and TRBJ1-2; no firm D call. Germline V lookup: CDR1 SGHVS, CDR2 FQNEAQ. The V gene lost 1 base and the J gene lost 8 bases, with 11 bases spanning the gap. The CDR3 runs to 13 residues. Here the CDR3 reads CASSLDRREGYTF. Here the CDR3 DNA reads TGTGCCAGCAGCTTAGATAGGAGGGAAGGCTACACCTTC. Together with reference TRBV7-8 and TRBJ1-2, the CDR3 gives the full variable domain: GAGVSQSPRYKVAKRGQDVALRCDPISGHVSLFWYQQALGQGPEFLTYFQNEAQLDKSGLPSDRFFAERPEGSVSTLKIQRTQQEDSAVYLCASSLDRREGYTFGSGTRLTVV.

Ten or more counts support this clonotype. V usage is TRBV5-1 and J usage is TRBJ1-5; the match to TRBD1 covers 10 bases. The junction had 4 bases not matched to a gene; V was cut back by 4 bases and J by 6 bases. CDR3 size: 14 residues. Germline-derived CDR1 and CDR2 are SGHRS and YFSETQ. The CDR3 is CASSPGQGGQPQHF. The CDR3 region has the DNA TGCGCCAGCAGCCCTGGACAGGGGGGTCAGCCCCAGCATTTT.

There are many counts of this clonotype. J is TRBJ2-7 and V is TRBV6-2 or TRBV6-3; D not certain. Trimming shortened V by 2 bases and J by 1 base, and 12 bases separated the two germline ends. CDR1 and CDR2 from the germline V gene are MNHEY and SVGEGT. The CDR3 spans 15 residues. The DNA for the CDR3 is TGTGCCAGCAGTTACCTGGAACTCCCTTCCTACGAGCAGTACTTC. It is translated as CASSYLELPSYEQYF.

The table lists this clonotype with many counts. J is TRBJ2-5 and V is TRBV15, with D uncertain. CDR3 length: 16 residues. CDR1 is LNHNV and CDR2 is YYDKDF in the germline V gene (reference sequence). Trimming stripped 3 bases from V and 1 base from J, with 15 bases between. The CDR3 reads CATSSFTRAIQETQYF. The CDR3 DNA sequence: TGTGCCACCAGCAGTTTTACCAGAGCTATCCAAGAGACCCAGTACTTC.

This clonotype has ten or more counts. V usage is TRBV7-9 and J usage is TRBJ2-7; 7 bases are shared with TRBD1. This CDR3 contains 14 residues. Germline CDR1 SEHNR, CDR2 FQNEAQ (reference sequence). Trimming at V came to 6 bases and at J to 0 bases, leaving 5 bases not matched to a gene. The CDR3 DNA is TGTGCCAGCAGGCCTGCAGGGGGCTCCTACGAGCAGTACTTC. Its protein is CASRPAGGSYEQYF. The full variable domain, rest sourced from reference TRBV7-9 and TRBJ2-7, is DTGVSQNPRHKITKRGQNVTFRCDPISEHNRLYWYRQTLGQGPEFLTYFQNEAQLEKSRLLSDRFSAERPKGSFSTLEIQRTEQGDSAMYLCASRPAGGSYEQYFGPGTRLTVT.

This clonotype was observed many times. The gene calls are TRBV12-3 or TRBV12-4 and TRBJ2-1; 11 positions agree with TRBD2. V trimming: 3 bases; J trimming: 6 bases; junction bases outside the gene matches: 4. The CDR3 has 15 amino acids. In DNA form, the CDR3 reads TGTGCCAGCAGTTTCCTAGCGGGGGGTACCAATGAGCAGTTCTTC. Residues: CASSFLAGGTNEQFF.

The V and J genes are TRBV6-6 and TRBJ2-3; 13 nucleotides align to TRBD2. Germline V gene sequence: CDR1 MNHNY, CDR2 SVGAGI (reference sequence). This CDR3 is built from 16 residues. J lost 4 bases, V lost 6 bases, and 7 bases had no gene match. CDR3 nucleotide sequence: TGTGCCAGCAGCCTGACTAGCGGGAGGTACTCAGATACGCAGTATTTT. Protein product: CASSLTSGRYSDTQYF.

A note on this clonotype: One base away lies a much larger clone, so this may be a sequencing read error. The chain employs TRBV5-6 and TRBJ2-7; D not certain. This CDR3 has 14 residues. In germline, CDR1 is SGHDT, CDR2 YYEEEE. CDR3 sequence (DNA): TGTGCCAGCAGCTTAGCCGGTTATACCTACGAGAAGTACTTC. It specifies CASSLAGYTYEKYF.

Comments on this clonotype: A clone one base away is much larger, so this may be a read error. The chain is built from TRBV6-6 and TRBJ2-7, with TRBD1 identical over 8 bases. Germline CDR1 reads MNHNY; CDR2 reads SVGAGI (reference sequence). CDR3 length equals 13 residues. The DNA of the CDR3 is TGTGCCAGCAGTCACGGGACAGGCTACGAGAAGTACTTC. Translating it yields CASSHGTGYEKYF.

This clonotype was detected ten times or more. This chain connects TRBV28 to TRBJ2-7, with TRBD1 matching over 7 bases. The V segment lost 6 bases and the J segment 2 bases; nucleotides outside the gene matches: 7. The CDR3 runs 14 residues. From germline, CDR1 is MDHEN and CDR2 SYDVKM. Written as DNA, the CDR3 is TGTGCCAGCAGGACCGGGACAGTCCCCTACGAGCAGTACTTC. Residues: CASRTGTVPYEQYF.

The chain carries TRBV5-1 and TRBJ2-5; 11 positions agree with TRBD2. There are 15 residues in the CDR3. Germline V gene lookup returns CDR1 SGHRS and CDR2 YFSETQ. Losses at the gene ends were 2 bases for V and 5 bases for J; bases not matched to a gene: 5. As DNA, the CDR3 is TGCGCCAGCAGCTTTAGCGGGAGGGCCTCTGAGACCCAGTACTTC. Translating gives CASSFSGRASETQYF.

This clonotype was seen at least ten times. This chain uses TRBV4-2 with TRBJ1-5, with TRBD1 matching 8 bases. Germline CDR1 reads LGHNA; CDR2 reads YNFKEQ. The CDR3 is 18 residues long. J gave up 0 bases and V 4 bases, and 11 bases lay outside the gene matches. The CDR3 sequence: CASSPGTGGWYSNQPQHF. The CDR3 DNA reads as TGTGCCAGCAGCCCTGGGACAGGCGGGTGGTATAGCAATCAGCCCCAGCATTTT.

The chain carries TRBV11-2 and TRBJ2-5; no reliable D call. The ends were cut back, 3 bases at V and 5 bases at J, with 7 bases in the middle. Germline V gene lookup returns CDR1 SGHAT and CDR2 FQNNGV. The CDR3 length is 12 residues. CDR3 coding DNA: TGTGCCAGCAGCTTTGCAGCGGAGACCCAGTACTTC. Residues: CASSFAAETQYF. Complete variable domain (other parts from reference TRBV11-2 and TRBJ2-5): EAGVAQSPRYKIIEKRQSVAFWCNPISGHATLYWYQQILGQGPKLLIQFQNNGVVDDSQLPKDRFSAERLKGVDSTLKIQPAKLEDSAVYLCASSFAAETQYFGPGTRLLVL.